This T cell receptor beta chain was identified during a study of cytomegalovirus exposure and HLA in healthy donors. Overall study context: Early on, a data release was issued that held 80 million or so unique TCRs from HLA-typed donors. Findings of the study overall: Among immune exposure information, only CMV serostatus was available. Among TCR beta chains, those listed as cytomegalovirus-associated numbered around 180.

Germline CDR1 MDHEN, CDR2 SYDVKM. The germline V and J ends were trimmed by 1 base and 3 bases, with 13 bases remaining between them. The CDR3 spans 16 residues. The PCR used 60 Vbeta and 13 Jbeta primers. Repertoires were generated with immunoSEQ multiplex PCR, while TCRdb's copy carries only in-frame clones and drops some. The sample records some 150,000 clones, about three quarters being singletons. Note on this clone: Its target is not known.

The specimen sequenced was PBMCs. The source of this sequence is a female donor in good health and CMV-seropositive. The gene calls are TRBV28 and TRBJ1-5; D is possibly TRBD1 (6 bases). The CDR3 sequence is CASSLSPGDNNQPQHF. DNA for the CDR3: TGTGCCAGCAGTTTATCCCCAGGGGACAACAATCAGCCCCAGCATTTT.